The rows below give T cell receptor beta chains drawn from one sample of a study of blood T cell repertoires in COVID-19. The method was immunoSEQ multiplex PCR; TCRdb's version includes in-frame clones alone and lacks a portion of them. Among some 250,000 clones, approximately 82% were seen once, and the ten largest hold 14% to 15%. The sequencing input was PBMCs or T cells enriched from blood (not recorded which). Receptor source: a man aged 40-50 years who had recovered from COVID-19. Both conserved end residues are part of each CDR3. A D gene is named only where the DNA matches it firmly. Part of the rows lack a size; the others show once, few, many or a class for expanded clones.

clone_size	v_call	d_call	cdr3_length	j_call	cdr3_nt	cdr3_aa
.	TRBV5-1	.	16	TRBJ2-2	TGCGCCAGCAGCTTGACGGGGGAGGCCCACACCGGGGAGCTGTTTTTT	CASSLTGEAHTGELFF
.	TRBV28	.	12	TRBJ2-7	TGTGCCATCGGCCCTAGAACATACGAGCAGTACTTC	CAIGPRTYEQYF
.	TRBV12-5	TRBD1	14	TRBJ1-1	TGTGCTAGTTCTACAGGGGTAGCGAACACTGAAGCTTTCTTT	CASSTGVANTEAFF
.	TRBV7-9	.	14	TRBJ2-5	TGTGCCAGCAGCGCTTGGGGCGTTCAAGAGACCCAGTACTTC	CASSAWGVQETQYF
once	TRBV28	TRBD1	15	TRBJ1-4	TGTGCCAGCAGCACCACAGGGGGCGCTTATGAAAAACTGTTTTTT	CASSTTGGAYEKLFF
.	TRBV9	.	16	TRBJ1-1	TGTGCCAGCAGCGTTACGGACAGCTCGGTGAACACTGAAGCTTTCTTT	CASSVTDSSVNTEAFF
.	TRBV9	TRBD1	14	TRBJ2-7	TGTGCCAGCAGCGTCTCGACAGGGACCTACGAGCAGTACTTC	CASSVSTGTYEQYF
.	TRBV3-1/TRBV3-2	.	14	TRBJ2-6	TGTGCCAGCAGCCAAGGGGCTAGGGCCAACGTCCTGACTTTC	CASSQGARANVLTF
.	TRBV11-2	TRBD2	15	TRBJ2-5	TGTGCCAGCAGCCCCCATGTAGCGGGAGAAGAGACCCAGTACTTC	CASSPHVAGEETQYF
once	TRBV10-3	.	14	TRBJ1-4	TGTGCCATCAGGCAGACAGGAGTTAATGAAAAACTGTTTTTT	CAIRQTGVNEKLFF
.	TRBV5-5	TRBD1	13	TRBJ2-1	TGTGCCAGCAGCCGACAGGGTTACAATGAGCAGTTCTTC	CASSRQGYNEQFF
.	TRBV12-3/TRBV12-4	.	12	TRBJ1-6	TGTGCCAGCAGTCCCAGGGTTTCACCCCTCCACTTT	CASSPRVSPLHF
.	TRBV10-3	TRBD2	13	TRBJ2-7	TGTGCCATCAGTGTTCAGCGGGAGAACGAGCAGTACTTC	CAISVQRENEQYF
.	TRBV6-6	TRBD1	14	TRBJ2-7	TGTGCCAGCAGCAGGGGGTTTGGGGTCTACGAGCAGTACTTC	CASSRGFGVYEQYF
.	TRBV28	TRBD1	14	TRBJ1-2	TGTGCCAGCAGGAAGACAGGGGATAACTATGGCTACACCTTC	CASRKTGDNYGYTF
.	TRBV2	.	14	TRBJ2-5	TGTGCCAGCAACCGGGGTCTCGTCCAAGAGACCCAGTACTTC	CASNRGLVQETQYF
.	TRBV4-2	TRBD2	17	TRBJ2-1	TGTGCCAGCAGCCAAGGACAGGGACTAGCGGGAGACCATGAGCAGTTCTTC	CASSQGQGLAGDHEQFF
few	TRBV5-4	.	15	TRBJ1-2	TGTGCCAGCAGCATAGACAGGTTAGCTAACTATGGCTACACCTTC	CASSIDRLANYGYTF
.	TRBV4-3	.	17	TRBJ2-2	TGCGCCAGCAGCCAAGATTGGTTGACAGGAAGCACCGGGGAGCTGTTTTTT	CASSQDWLTGSTGELFF
.	TRBV30	TRBD2	15	TRBJ2-5	TGTGCCTGGAGTACTGGACTAGCCGTCAGAGAGACCCAGTACTTC	CAWSTGLAVRETQYF
.	TRBV23-1	.	16	TRBJ1-1	TGCGCCAGCAGTCAATCTGCCGAACAGGGCCCCTCTGAAGCTTTCTTT	CASSQSAEQGPSEAFF
few	TRBV7-2	TRBD1	15	TRBJ1-1	TGTGCCAGCAGCCTAAGACAGGGAGGGAACACTGAAGCTTTCTTT	CASSLRQGGNTEAFF
once	TRBV2	TRBD1	14	TRBJ1-5	TGTGCCAGCAAAAGGACAGGGGAGGTTCAGCCCCGGCATTTT	CASKRTGEVQPRHF
.	TRBV5-1	.	16	TRBJ2-1	TGCGCCAGCAGCCCGGACAGCCGTAACACCGGCAATGAGCAGTTCTTC	CASSPDSRNTGNEQFF
few	TRBV5-3	.	12	TRBJ1-2	TGTGCCAGAAGCTCGATTAGCTATGGCTACACCTTC	CARSSISYGYTF
.	TRBV7-2	TRBD2	16	TRBJ2-7	TGTGCCAGCAGTCCTATTTGGACTAGCGGGAGCCACGAGCAGTACTTC	CASSPIWTSGSHEQYF
.	TRBV5-4	.	15	TRBJ2-3	TGTGCCAGCAGCTTGGGGACTTCTTACACAGATACGCAGTATTTT	CASSLGTSYTDTQYF
.	TRBV5-1	.	11	TRBJ2-3	TGCGCCAGCCACCTATCAGATACGCAGTATTTT	CASHLSDTQYF
.	TRBV20-1	.	11	TRBJ2-3	TGCAGTGCCCTATCCACAGATACGCAGTATTTT	CSALSTDTQYF
.	TRBV28	TRBD2	15	TRBJ2-7	TGTGCCAGCAGTTTGGGAGGGAACCTCTGGGGCGAGCAGTACTTC	CASSLGGNLWGEQYF
few	TRBV9	.	15	TRBJ1-1	TGTGCCAGCAGCGTAGACCCCGACTCAAACACTGAAGCTTTCTTT	CASSVDPDSNTEAFF
.	TRBV7-8	TRBD2	18	TRBJ2-5	TGTGCCAGCAGCCCAGGGGGGGCTAGCGGGAGAGTGGGAGAGACCCAGTACTTC	CASSPGGASGRVGETQYF
.	TRBV7-9	TRBD2	18	TRBJ2-7	TGTGCCAGCAGCCCAGGGACTAGCGGGAGAGTGAGGCCCTACGAGCAGTACTTC	CASSPGTSGRVRPYEQYF
.	TRBV19	TRBD2	14	TRBJ2-7	TGTGCCAGTGGCTCCGGACTAGCCTCCTACGAGCAGTACTTC	CASGSGLASYEQYF
.	TRBV6-5	TRBD1	15	TRBJ1-3	TGTGCCAGCAGTCTCCGGGACAGGGCAGCTGACACCATATATTTT	CASSLRDRAADTIYF
.	TRBV7-3	TRBD1	14	TRBJ2-7	TGTGCCAGCAGCTCCGGGACAGGGGGTATCGAGCAGTACTTC	CASSSGTGGIEQYF
.	TRBV27	.	17	TRBJ1-3	TGTGCCAGCTGTTCGAGTGTCGGGGAGTACTCTGGAAACACCATATATTTT	CASCSSVGEYSGNTIYF
.	TRBV28	.	13	TRBJ2-2	TGTGCCAGCCTCCAACAGGGTGCCGGGGAGCTGTTTTTT	CASLQQGAGELFF
.	TRBV5-5	.	13	TRBJ2-5	TGTGCCAGCAGCCGGGGACATCAAGAGACCCAGTACTTC	CASSRGHQETQYF
.	TRBV19	.	17	TRBJ1-2	TGTGCCAGTAGTATCCCCCCGACAGGCCCTGCTAGATATGGCTACACCTTC	CASSIPPTGPARYGYTF
.	TRBV19	.	14	TRBJ2-3	TGTGCCAGTAGTTATGGATCGGGTGGAGATACGCAGTATTTT	CASSYGSGGDTQYF
.	TRBV7-3	.	13	TRBJ1-1	TGTGCCAGCAGCTTGCAAGCGTCGACTGAAGCTTTCTTT	CASSLQASTEAFF
many	TRBV28	TRBD1	17	TRBJ1-5	TGTGCCAGCAGCGACAGGGGGCAGGTTCAATACAATCAGCCCCAGCATTTT	CASSDRGQVQYNQPQHF
.	TRBV9	.	14	TRBJ1-6	TGTGCCAGCAGCGCCAGGGACACCCCTTCACCCCTCCACTTT	CASSARDTPSPLHF
.	TRBV10-3	TRBD1	16	TRBJ2-5	TGTGCCATCAGTGAGGAGAGACAGGGCCCCAGGGAGACCCAGTACTTC	CAISEERQGPRETQYF
.	TRBV7-2	TRBD2	12	TRBJ2-1	TGTGCCAGCACCTTCTCGGGAGGTGAGCAGTTCTTC	CASTFSGGEQFF
.	TRBV7-9	.	14	TRBJ2-1	TGTGCCAGCAGCTTACCCTCGACAGTCAATGAGCAGTTCTTC	CASSLPSTVNEQFF
once	TRBV4-3	.	16	TRBJ1-4	TGCGCCAGCAGCCCCCTGGGGGGGGCCCCTAATGAAAAACTGTTTTTT	CASSPLGGAPNEKLFF
.	TRBV28	TRBD2	14	TRBJ2-1	TGTGCCAGCAGTTTAGAGCGGGGGGGTGATGAGCAGTTCTTC	CASSLERGGDEQFF
.	TRBV7-9	TRBD2	17	TRBJ2-7	TGTGCCAGCAGCTTATATGGGACTAGCGGGGCCTTATACGAGCAGTACTTC	CASSLYGTSGALYEQYF